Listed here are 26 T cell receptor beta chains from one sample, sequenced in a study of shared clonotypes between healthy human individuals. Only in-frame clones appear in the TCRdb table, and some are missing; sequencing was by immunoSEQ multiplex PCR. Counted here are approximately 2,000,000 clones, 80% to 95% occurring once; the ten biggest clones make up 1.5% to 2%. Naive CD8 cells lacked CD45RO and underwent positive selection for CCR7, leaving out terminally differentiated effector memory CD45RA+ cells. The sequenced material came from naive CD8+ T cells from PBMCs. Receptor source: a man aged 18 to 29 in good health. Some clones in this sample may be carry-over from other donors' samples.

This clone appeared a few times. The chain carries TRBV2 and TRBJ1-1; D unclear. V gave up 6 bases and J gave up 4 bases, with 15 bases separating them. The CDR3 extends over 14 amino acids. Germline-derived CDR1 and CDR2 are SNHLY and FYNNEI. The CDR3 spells CASRRVLRFTEAFF. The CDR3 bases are TGTGCCAGCAGGAGGGTCCTCAGGTTCACTGAAGCTTTCTTT.

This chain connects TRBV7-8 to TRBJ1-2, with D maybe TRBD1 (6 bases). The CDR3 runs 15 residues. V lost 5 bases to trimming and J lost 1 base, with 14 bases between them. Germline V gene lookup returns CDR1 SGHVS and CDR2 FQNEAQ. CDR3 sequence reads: CASSPRQALNYGYTF. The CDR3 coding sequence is TGTGCCAGCAGCCCCCGACAGGCTCTTAACTATGGCTACACCTTC.

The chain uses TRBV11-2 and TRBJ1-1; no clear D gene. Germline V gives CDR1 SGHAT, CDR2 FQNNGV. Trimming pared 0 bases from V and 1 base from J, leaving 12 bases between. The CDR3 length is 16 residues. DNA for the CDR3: TGTGCCAGCAGCTTAGAACGGGGATGGGAGAACACTGAAGCTTTCTTT. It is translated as CASSLERGWENTEAFF.

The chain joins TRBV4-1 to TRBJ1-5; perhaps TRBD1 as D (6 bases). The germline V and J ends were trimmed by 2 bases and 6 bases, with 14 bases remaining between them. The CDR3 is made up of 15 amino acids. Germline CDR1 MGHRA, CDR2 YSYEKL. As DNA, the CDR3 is TGCGCCAGCAGCCAAAAAGAGGGGGGGTTTCAGCCCCAGCATTTT. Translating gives CASSQKEGGFQPQHF.

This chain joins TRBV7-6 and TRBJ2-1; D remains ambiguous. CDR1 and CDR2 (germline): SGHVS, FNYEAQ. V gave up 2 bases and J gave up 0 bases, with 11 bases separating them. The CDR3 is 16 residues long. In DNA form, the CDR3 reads TGTGCCAGCAGCTTATATCGGGCTAGCTCCTACAATGAGCAGTTCTTC. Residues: CASSLYRASSYNEQFF.

DNA of the CDR3: TGCGCCAGCAGCCAGACCCCGGGCGGGAGTAGTTACGAGCAGTACTTC. Its protein is CASSQTPGGSSYEQYF. This chain links TRBV4-1 with TRBJ2-7, with 7 bases aligning to TRBD2. The CDR3 consists of 16 residues. Germline V gene lookup returns CDR1 MGHRA and CDR2 YSYEKL. The junction had 12 bases not matched to a gene; V was cut back by 3 bases and J by 4 bases.

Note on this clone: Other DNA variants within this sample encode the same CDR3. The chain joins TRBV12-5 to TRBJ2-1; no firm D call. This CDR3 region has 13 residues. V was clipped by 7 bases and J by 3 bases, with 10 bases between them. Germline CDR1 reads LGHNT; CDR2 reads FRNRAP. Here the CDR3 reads CASAHPSYNEQFF. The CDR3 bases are TGTGCTAGTGCCCATCCTAGCTACAATGAGCAGTTCTTC.

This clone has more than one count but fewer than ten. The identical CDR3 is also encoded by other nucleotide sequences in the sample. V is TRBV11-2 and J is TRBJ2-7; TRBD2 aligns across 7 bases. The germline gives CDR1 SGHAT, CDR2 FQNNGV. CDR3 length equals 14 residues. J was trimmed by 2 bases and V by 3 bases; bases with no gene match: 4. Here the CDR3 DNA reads TGTGCCAGCAGCTTGGGGGGGACCCCCTACGAGCAGTACTTC. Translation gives CASSLGGTPYEQYF. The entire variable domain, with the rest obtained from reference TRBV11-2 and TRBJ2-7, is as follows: EAGVAQSPRYKIIEKRQSVAFWCNPISGHATLYWYQQILGQGPKLLIQFQNNGVVDDSQLPKDRFSAERLKGVDSTLKIQPAKLEDSAVYLCASSLGGTPYEQYFGPGTRLTVT.

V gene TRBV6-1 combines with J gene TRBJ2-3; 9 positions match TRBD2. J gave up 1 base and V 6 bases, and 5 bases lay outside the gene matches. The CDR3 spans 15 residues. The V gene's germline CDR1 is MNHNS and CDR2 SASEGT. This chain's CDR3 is CASRRSGSRTDTQYF. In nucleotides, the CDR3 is TGTGCCAGCAGGCGTAGCGGGAGCCGCACAGATACGCAGTATTTT.

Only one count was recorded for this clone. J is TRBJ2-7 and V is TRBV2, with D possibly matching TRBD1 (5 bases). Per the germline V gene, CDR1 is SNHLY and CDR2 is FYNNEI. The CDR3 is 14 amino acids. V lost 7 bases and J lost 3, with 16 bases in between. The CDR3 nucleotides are TGTGCCAGCAACCCCCTGGACAAGATCTACGAGCAGTACTTC. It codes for CASNPLDKIYEQYF.

For the CDR3, the DNA is TGTGCCAGCAGCTATCTGGGACGATCGGATGAGCAGTTCTTC. Its protein product is CASSYLGRSDEQFF. The chain recombines TRBV27 with TRBJ2-1; D tentatively fits TRBD1 or TRBD2 (5 bases each). The V and J ends lost 6 bases and 8 bases respectively, with 17 bases between them. CDR1 and CDR2 (germline): MNHEY, SMNVEV (reference sequence). This CDR3 has 14 residues.

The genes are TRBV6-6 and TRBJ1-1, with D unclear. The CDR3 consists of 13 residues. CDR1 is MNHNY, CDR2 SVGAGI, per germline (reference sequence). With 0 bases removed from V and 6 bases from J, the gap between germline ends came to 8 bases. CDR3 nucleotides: TGTGCCAGCAGTTACTCGCCAGGATCTGAAGCTTTCTTT. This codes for CASSYSPGSEAFF.

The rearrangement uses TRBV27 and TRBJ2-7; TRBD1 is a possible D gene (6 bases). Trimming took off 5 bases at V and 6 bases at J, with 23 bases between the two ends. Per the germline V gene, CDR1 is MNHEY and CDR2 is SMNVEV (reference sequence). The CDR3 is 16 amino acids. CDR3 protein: CASSPTSGATYVEQYF. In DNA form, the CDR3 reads TGTGCCAGCAGTCCCACCTCAGGGGCAACCTACGTCGAGCAGTACTTC.

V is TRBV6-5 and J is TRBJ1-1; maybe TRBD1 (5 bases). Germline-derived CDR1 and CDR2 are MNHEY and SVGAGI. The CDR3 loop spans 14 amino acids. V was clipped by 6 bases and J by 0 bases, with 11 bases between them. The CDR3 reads CASRPTVMNTEAFF. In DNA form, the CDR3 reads TGTGCCAGCAGGCCGACAGTCATGAACACTGAAGCTTTCTTT.

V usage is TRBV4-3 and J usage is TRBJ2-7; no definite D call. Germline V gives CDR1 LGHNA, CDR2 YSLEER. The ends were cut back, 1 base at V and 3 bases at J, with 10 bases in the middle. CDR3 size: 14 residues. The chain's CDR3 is CASSQGGAGYEQYF. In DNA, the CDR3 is TGCGCCAGCAGCCAAGGCGGAGCTGGCTACGAGCAGTACTTC.

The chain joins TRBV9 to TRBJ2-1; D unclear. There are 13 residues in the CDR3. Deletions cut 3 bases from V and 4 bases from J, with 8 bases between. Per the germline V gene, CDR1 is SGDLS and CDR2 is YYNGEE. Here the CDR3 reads CASSGTVYNEQFF. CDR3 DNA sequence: TGTGCCAGCAGCGGGACGGTTTACAATGAGCAGTTCTTC. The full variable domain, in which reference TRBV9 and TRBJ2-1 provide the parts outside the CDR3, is DSGVTQTPKHLITATGQRVTLRCSPRSGDLSVYWYQQSLDQGLQFLIQYYNGEERAKGNILERFSAQQFPDLHSELNLSSLELGDSALYFCASSGTVYNEQFFGPGTRLTVL.

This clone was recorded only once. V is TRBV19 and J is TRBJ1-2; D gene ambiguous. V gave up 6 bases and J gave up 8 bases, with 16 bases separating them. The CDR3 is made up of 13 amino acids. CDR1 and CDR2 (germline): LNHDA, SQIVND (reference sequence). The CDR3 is CASSAFEASGYTF. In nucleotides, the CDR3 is TGTGCCAGTAGCGCTTTTGAGGCCTCCGGCTACACCTTC.

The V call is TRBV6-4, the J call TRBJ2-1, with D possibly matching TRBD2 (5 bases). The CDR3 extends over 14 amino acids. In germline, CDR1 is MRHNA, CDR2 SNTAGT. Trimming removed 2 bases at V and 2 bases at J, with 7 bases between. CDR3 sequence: CASSDGRAYNEQFF. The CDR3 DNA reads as TGTGCCAGCAGTGACGGGCGGGCCTACAATGAGCAGTTCTTC.

The CDR3 DNA follows: TGTGCCAGCAGTTCGGGACACCCAAGGGAGACCCAGTACTTC. Translating gives CASSSGHPRETQYF. The V call is TRBV28, the J call TRBJ2-5; TRBD1 is a possible D gene (6 bases). Germline loops: CDR1 MDHEN, CDR2 SYDVKM. Trimming shortened V by 4 bases and J by 5 bases, and 14 bases separated the two germline ends. This CDR3 spans 14 amino acids.

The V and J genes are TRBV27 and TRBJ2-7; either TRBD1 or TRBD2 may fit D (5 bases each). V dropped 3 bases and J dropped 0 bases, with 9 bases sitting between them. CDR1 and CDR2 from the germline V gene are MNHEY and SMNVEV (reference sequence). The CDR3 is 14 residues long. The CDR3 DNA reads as TGTGCCAGCAGTTTGGGACGAGCCTCCTACGAGCAGTACTTC. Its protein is CASSLGRASYEQYF.

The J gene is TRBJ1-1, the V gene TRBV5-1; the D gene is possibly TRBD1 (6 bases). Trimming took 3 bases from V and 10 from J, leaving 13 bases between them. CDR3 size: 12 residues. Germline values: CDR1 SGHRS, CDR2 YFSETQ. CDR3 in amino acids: CASSSEAGAAFF. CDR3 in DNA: TGCGCCAGCAGCTCGGAGGCAGGGGCAGCTTTCTTT.

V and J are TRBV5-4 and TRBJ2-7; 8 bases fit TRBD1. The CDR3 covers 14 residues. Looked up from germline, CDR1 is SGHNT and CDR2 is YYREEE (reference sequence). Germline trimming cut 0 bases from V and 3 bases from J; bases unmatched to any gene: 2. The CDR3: CASSLGTGFYEQYF. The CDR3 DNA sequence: TGTGCCAGCAGCTTGGGGACAGGGTTCTACGAGCAGTACTTC.

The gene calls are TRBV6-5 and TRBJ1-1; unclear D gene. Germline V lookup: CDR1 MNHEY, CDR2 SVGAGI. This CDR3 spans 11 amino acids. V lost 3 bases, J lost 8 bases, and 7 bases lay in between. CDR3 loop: CASSYFEEAFF. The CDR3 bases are TGTGCCAGCAGTTATTTTGAAGAAGCTTTCTTT.

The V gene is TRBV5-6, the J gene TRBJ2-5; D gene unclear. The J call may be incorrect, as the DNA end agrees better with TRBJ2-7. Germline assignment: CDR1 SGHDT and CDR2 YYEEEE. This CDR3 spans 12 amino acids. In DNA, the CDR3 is TGTGCCAGCAGCTTTGCCGACTACGAGCAGTACTTC. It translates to CASSFADYEQYF.

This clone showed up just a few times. The chain's CDR3 is CASSFLRRDSSTEAFF. In DNA, the CDR3 is TGCGCCAGCAGCTTTTTACGAAGGGACAGTAGCACTGAAGCTTTCTTT. J is TRBJ1-1 and V is TRBV5-1; the match to TRBD1 covers 7 bases. The CDR3 runs to 16 residues. From germline, CDR1 is SGHRS and CDR2 YFSETQ. Losses at the gene ends were 2 bases for V and 4 bases for J; bases not matched to a gene: 11.

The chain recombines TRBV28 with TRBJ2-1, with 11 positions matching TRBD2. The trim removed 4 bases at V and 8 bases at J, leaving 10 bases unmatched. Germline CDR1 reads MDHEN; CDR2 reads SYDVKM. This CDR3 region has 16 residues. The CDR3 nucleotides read TGTGCCAGCAGTTCTATGACTAGCGGGAAGGTCTATGAGCAGTTCTTC. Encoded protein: CASSSMTSGKVYEQFF.